This TCR beta chain was recovered during a study of T cells in Graves' hyperthyroidism and ophthalmopathy. RNA transcripts served as the template for amplifying TCR beta CDR3 regions. A first-round RT-PCR of the TCR CDR3 used the HTBI primer set. TCRdb itself ran the multiplex PCR reads through MiXCR, one entry per CDR3 protein. Counted here are approximately 100,000 distinct CDR3 sequences, 40% occurring once; the ten biggest clones make up roughly 10%. A word on this clonotype: A read error may produce the germline difference seen at one junction end.

The receptor comes from a woman aged 25 to 45 with Graves' hyperthyroidism. The material sequenced was peripheral blood or thyroid tissue (not recorded which).

The CDR3 DNA reads TGTGCTATCAAAGTGGGGCAGTTCCGAGAGACCCAGTACTTC. This codes for CAIKVGQFRETQYF. The J gene is TRBJ2-5, the V gene TRBV10-3, with D perhaps TRBD1 (5 bases). Germline V gene sequence: CDR1 ENHRY, CDR2 SYGVKD. This CDR3 is 14 amino acids long.